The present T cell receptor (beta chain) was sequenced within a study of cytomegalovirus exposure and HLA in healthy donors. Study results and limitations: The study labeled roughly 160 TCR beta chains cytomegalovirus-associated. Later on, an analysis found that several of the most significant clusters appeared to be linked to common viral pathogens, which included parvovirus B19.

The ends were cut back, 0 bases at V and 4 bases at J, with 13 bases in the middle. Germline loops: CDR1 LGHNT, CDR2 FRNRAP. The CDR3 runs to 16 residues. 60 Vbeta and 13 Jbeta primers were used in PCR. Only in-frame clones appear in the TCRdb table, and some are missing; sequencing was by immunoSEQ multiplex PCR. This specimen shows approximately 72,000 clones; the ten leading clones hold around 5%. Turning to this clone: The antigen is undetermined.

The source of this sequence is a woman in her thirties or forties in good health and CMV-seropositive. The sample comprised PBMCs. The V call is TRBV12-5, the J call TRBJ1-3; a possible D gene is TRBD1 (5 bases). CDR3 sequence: CASGLVPPGGGNTIYF. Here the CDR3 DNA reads TGTGCTAGTGGTTTGGTCCCCCCGGGGGGGGGAAACACCATATATTTT.